This TCR beta chain was documented in a study of T-cell memory formation after mild COVID-19. Study overall: Largely donor-specific TCR clusters were found. Findings and caveats of the study: Later expanders leaned CD4+, whereas clones that contracted between day 15 and 85 were balanced CD4/CD8. Largely, contracting CD4+ clones fell within CM and EM, and contracting CD8+ clones within EMRA.

5'RACE, which relied on constant-segment primers, yielded TCR alpha and TCR beta cDNA libraries carrying sample barcodes and UMIs. MiXCR, applied by TCRdb to the 5' RACE reads, yields one record per CDR3 protein. The sample shows roughly 550,000 distinct CDR3 sequences, around 20% of them seen only once. J was trimmed by 6 bases and V by 6 bases; bases with no gene match: 6. The CDR3 runs to 13 residues. CDR1 is SQVTM, CDR2 ANQGSEA, per germline. This clonotype was observed a few times. Its antigen is undetermined. Sequencing used PBMCs or a T cell subset sorted from them (not recorded which). The TCR originated in an adult woman who had mild COVID-19 (a few samples of this study predate the infection). Cell type and time point are not known. V usage is TRBV29-1 and J usage is TRBJ2-1; 9 nucleotides align to TRBD1. The CDR3 coding sequence is TGCAGCGTCGCACCGACAGGGGGCAATGAGCAGTTCTTC. Amino acid sequence: CSVAPTGGNEQFF.